This T cell receptor (beta chain) came from a study of identical twins. Regarding the study as a whole: Twin sharing of out-of-frame TCR alpha was underestimated by models in monozygotic pairs. Fewer insertions characterized abundant cord blood beta clonotypes, whereas memory repertoires showed none.

Turning to this clonotype: Its target is not known. At one of its ends the junction is not consistent with the germline gene, which may arise from a read error.

Donors uniformly comprised healthy Caucasians. cDNA carried unique molecular identifiers, and a universal primer site was added by template switching. MiXCR, run by TCRdb on the 5' RACE reads, gives a single entry per CDR3 protein. This table has around 670,000 distinct CDR3 sequences, 6% to 6.5% appearing once. The sample consisted of naive T cells sorted from blood. The clonotype originates from a man younger than 35 in good health.

In nucleotides, the CDR3 is TGTGCCAGCAGTGTTGCCCCCCCTGGCCCAGCCCGCCTTTACAAAGAGCAGTTCTTC. Encoded protein: CASSVAPPGPARLYKEQFF. The chain uses TRBV3-1 and TRBJ2-1; D is ambiguous. CDR3 size: 19 residues. CDR1 and CDR2 (germline): LGHDT, YNNKEL (reference sequence).